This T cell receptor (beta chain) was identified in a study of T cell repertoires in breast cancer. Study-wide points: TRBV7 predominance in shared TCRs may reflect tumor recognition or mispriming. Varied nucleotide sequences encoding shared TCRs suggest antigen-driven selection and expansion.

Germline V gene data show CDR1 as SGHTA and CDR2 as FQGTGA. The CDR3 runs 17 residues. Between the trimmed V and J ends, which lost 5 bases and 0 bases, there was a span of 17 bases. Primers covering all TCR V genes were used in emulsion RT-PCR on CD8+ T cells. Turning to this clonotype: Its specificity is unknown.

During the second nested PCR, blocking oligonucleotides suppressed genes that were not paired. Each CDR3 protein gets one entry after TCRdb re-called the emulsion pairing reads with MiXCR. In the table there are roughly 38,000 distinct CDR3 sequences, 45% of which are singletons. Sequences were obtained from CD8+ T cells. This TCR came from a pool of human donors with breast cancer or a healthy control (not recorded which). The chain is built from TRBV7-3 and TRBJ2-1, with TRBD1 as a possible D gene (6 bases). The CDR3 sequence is CASSVKGQPRSYNEQFF. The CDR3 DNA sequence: TGTGCCAGCAGCGTTAAGGGACAACCACGCTCCTACAATGAGCAGTTCTTC.